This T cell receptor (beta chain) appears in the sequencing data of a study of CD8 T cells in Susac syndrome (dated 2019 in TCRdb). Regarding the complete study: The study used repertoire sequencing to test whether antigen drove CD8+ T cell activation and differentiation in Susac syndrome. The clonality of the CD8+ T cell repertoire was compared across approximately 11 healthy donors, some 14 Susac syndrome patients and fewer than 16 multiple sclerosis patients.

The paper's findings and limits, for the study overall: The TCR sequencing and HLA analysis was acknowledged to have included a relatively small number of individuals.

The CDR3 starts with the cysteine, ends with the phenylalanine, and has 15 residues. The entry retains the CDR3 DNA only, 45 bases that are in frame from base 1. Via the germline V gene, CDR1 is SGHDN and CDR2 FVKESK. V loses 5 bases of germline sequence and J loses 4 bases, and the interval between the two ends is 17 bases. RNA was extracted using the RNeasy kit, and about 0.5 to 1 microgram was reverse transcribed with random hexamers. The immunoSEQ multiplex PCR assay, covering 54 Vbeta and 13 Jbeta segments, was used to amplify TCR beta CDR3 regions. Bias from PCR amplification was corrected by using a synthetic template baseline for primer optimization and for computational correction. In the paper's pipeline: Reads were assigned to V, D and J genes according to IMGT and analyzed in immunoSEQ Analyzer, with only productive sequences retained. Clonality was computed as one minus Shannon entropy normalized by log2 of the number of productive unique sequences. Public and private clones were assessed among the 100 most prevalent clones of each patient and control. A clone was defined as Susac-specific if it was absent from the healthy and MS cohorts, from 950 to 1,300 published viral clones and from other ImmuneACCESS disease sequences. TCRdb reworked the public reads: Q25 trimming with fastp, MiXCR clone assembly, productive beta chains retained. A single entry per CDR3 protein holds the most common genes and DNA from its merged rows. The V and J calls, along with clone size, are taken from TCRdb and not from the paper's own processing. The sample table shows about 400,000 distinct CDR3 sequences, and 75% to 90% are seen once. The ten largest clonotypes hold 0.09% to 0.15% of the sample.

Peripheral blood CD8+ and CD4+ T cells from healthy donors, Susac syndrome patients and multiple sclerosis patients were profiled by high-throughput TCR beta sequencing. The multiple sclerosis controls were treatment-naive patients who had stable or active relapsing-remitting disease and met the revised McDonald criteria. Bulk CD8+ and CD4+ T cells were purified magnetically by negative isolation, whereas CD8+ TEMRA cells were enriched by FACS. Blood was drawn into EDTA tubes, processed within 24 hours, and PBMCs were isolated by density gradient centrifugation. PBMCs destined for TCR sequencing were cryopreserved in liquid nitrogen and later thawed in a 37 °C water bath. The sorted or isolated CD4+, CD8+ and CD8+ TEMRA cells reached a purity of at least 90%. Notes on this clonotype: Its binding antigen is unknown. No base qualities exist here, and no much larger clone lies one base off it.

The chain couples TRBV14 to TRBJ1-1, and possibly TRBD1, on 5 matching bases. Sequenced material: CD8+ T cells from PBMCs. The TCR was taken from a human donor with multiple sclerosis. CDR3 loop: CASSGRGVGGTEAFF. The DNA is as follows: TGTGCCAGCAGCGGACGGGGGGTTGGAGGCACTGAAGCTTTCTTT.